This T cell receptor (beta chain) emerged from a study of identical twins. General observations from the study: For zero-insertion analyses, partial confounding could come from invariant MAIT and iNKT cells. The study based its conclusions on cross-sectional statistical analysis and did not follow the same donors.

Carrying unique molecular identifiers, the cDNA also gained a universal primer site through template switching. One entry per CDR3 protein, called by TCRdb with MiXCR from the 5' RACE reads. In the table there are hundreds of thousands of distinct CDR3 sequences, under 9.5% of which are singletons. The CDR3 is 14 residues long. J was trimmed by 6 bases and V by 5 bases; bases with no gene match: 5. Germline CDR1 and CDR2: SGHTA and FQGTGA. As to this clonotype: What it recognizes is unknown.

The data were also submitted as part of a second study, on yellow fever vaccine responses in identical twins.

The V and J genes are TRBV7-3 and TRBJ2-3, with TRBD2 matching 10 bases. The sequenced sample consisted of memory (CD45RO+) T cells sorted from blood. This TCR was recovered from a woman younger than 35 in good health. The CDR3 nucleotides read TGTGCCAGCAGCCAAGCGGGGGGGAGGGATACGCAGTATTTT. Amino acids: CASSQAGGRDTQYF.